This TCR beta chain comes out of a study of shared clonotypes between healthy human individuals. For the study at large: Each donor's CD4 naive and CD4 memory cells filled three plates apiece, CD8 naive two, and CD8 memory one.

Germline CDR1 KGHSH, CDR2 LQKENI. The CDR3 loop spans 15 amino acids. V was trimmed by 0 bases and J by 3 bases, leaving 6 bases between them. Study results and limitations: It was only blood that was sampled, and tissue repertoires likely differ. In a few donors, approximately 5% of naive CD4 clonotypes appeared in common.

Details on this clone: Its cognate antigen is unknown.

Libraries were prepared by immunoSEQ multiplex PCR; TCRdb keeps only in-frame clonotypes and omits some of them. The sample contains roughly 2.6 million clones, 85% to 95% of which appear only once. J is TRBJ1-6 and V is TRBV18, with no clear D. Material: naive CD4+ T cells sorted from blood. Subset specified: CD45RA+ positively selected. This clonotype was sampled from a man younger than 35 in good health. The CDR3 nucleotides are TGTGCCAGCTCACCACCGGACGGCTATAATTCACCCCTCCACTTT. This codes for CASSPPDGYNSPLHF.